A selection of T cell receptor beta chains follows, all from one sample in a study of radiotherapy plus CTLA-4 blockade in lung cancer. The assay was immunoSEQ multiplex PCR, and TCRdb's table has in-frame clones only and misses some. The data contain 85,000 to 90,000 clones, around 87% of them singletons. The material sequenced was peripheral blood, taken from a patient treated with radiotherapy plus ipilimumab. These receptors were taken from a human donor with non-small cell lung cancer that progressed on radiotherapy plus ipilimumab. Each CDR3 is given without its conserved first and last residue. D genes are given only for firm matches.

v_call,d_call,cdr3_aa
TRBV30,-,AWSRALYGYT
TRBV2,TRBD1,ASKVGRGQIGEKLF
TRBV19,TRBD1,ASETGGLGNQPQH
TRBV4-3,TRBD1,ASSQDGPGGLNTEAF
TRBV5-8,-,ASRSQGRGQY
TRBV4-1,-,ASSQADGMNTEAF
TRBV7-8,-,ASSLEVSFSVTQY
TRBV10-3,-,AISGKGGSPEAF
TRBV4-3,-,ASSQDSGATEAF
TRBV4-1,-,ASSQDLGVSYNEQF
TRBV6-5,-,ASSFTDSNQPQH
TRBV6-1,-,ASSQSLSGYNEQF
TRBV21-1,-,ASSEQGADGYT
TRBV27,TRBD2,ASSPGTRGWTQY
TRBV4-1,-,ASSHGQGGEKLF
TRBV30,-,ASNAALMGAF
TRBV4-3,-,ASSQATDSSGNTIY
TRBV5-3,-,AQSRGNSPLH
TRBV7-2,-,ASSLVHGDTDTQY
TRBV5-4,TRBD2,AGSLATSGQETQY
TRBV5-4,TRBD1,ASSPGQEVLEKLF
TRBV11-2,-,ASSLSASGSGANVLT
TRBV7-2,TRBD1,ASSLQGAANTGELF
TRBV11-2,-,ASSSQGGGNQPQH
TRBV7-8,-,ASSFGTYYEQY
TRBV18,-,ASSPGGRGGYEQY
TRBV30,TRBD1,AQGGYGYT
TRBV7-2,-,ASSPDRWNTEAF
TRBV6-4,TRBD1,ASRGTEYGYT
TRBV19,TRBD1,ASSMGQGRTDTQY
TRBV6-5,-,ASSLDGNYGYT
TRBV4-1,-,ASSPSPAGDGT
TRBV28,-,ASSRVQGGEKLF
TRBV5-6,-,ASSSGKEQY
TRBV15,-,ATSRVRERATQETQY
TRBV27,-,ASNVRETQY
TRBV7-3,TRBD1,ARATGVGISEAF
TRBV5-4,-,ASSPGTDGNTIY
TRBV5-8,TRBD1,ASSIGGTGRYEQY
TRBV5-6,-,ASNTEYEQY
TRBV19,TRBD2,ASSPSGMPRF
TRBV7-8,-,ASSWPENTIY
TRBV12-5,TRBD1,ASGEGQGDTDTQY
TRBV27,-,ASSFLGAANEKLF
TRBV5-6,TRBD1,ASSPPPGGGYT
TRBV7-8,-,ASSFGGSQLLGNTIY
TRBV21-1,-,ASSKAGQRGEKLF
TRBV30,-,AWSVLSGGDYGYT
TRBV18,-,ASSPDRRTEAF
TRBV12-5,-,ASGFLADTINEQF
TRBV4-1,-,ASSQDLRQQETQY
TRBV29-1,-,SVKSTDTQY
TRBV18,-,ASSPPGAAAGNTEAF
TRBV19,-,ASSIGSRIGSGANVLT
TRBV10-3,-,AISEAWSGGNEQF
TRBV5-1,-,ASSRAGSVTTDTQY
TRBV10-3,-,AISGPGVAGNTIY
TRBV4-2,TRBD1,ASSPWPGQFLQETQY